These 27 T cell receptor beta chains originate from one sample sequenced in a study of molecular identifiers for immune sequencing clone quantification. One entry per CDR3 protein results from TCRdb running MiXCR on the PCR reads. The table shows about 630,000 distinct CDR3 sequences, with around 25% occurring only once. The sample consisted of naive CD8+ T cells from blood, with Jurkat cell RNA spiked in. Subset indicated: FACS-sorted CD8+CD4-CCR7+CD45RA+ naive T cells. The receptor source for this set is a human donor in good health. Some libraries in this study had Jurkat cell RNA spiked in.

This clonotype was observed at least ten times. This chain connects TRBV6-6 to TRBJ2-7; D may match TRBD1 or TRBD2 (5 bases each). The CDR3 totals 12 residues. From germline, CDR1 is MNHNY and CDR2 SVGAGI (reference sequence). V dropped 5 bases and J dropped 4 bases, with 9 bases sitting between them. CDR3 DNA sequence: TGTGCCAGCAGTGGGTGGGGGTACGAGCAGTACTTC. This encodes CASSGWGYEQYF.

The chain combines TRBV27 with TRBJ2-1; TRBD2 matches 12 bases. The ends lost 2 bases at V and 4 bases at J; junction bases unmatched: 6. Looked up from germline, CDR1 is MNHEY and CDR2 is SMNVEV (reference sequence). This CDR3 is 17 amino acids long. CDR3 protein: CASSLVASGGAYNEQFF. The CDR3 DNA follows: TGTGCCAGCAGTTTAGTGGCTAGCGGGGGGGCTTACAATGAGCAGTTCTTC.

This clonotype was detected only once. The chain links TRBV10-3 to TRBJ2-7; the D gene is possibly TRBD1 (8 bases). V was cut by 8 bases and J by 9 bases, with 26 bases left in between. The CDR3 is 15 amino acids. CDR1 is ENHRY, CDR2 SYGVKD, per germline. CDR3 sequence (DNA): TGTGCCATCCGAGAACAGGGGGAGGGCTCCGGGCGGCAGTACTTC. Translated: CAIREQGEGSGRQYF.

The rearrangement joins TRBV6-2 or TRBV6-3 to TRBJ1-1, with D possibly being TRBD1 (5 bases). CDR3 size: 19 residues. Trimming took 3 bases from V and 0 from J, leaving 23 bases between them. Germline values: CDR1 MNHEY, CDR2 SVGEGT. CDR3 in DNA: TGTGCCAGCAGTTATATTCTTACAGGTCTTCTTTACATGAACACTGAAGCTTTCTTT. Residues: CASSYILTGLLYMNTEAFF.

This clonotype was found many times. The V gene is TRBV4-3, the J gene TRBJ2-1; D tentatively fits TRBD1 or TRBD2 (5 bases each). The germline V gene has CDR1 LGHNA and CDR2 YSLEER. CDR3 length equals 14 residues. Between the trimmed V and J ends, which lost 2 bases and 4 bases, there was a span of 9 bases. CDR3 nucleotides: TGCGCCAGCAGCCAACGGGGACCATACAATGAGCAGTTCTTC. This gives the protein CASSQRGPYNEQFF.

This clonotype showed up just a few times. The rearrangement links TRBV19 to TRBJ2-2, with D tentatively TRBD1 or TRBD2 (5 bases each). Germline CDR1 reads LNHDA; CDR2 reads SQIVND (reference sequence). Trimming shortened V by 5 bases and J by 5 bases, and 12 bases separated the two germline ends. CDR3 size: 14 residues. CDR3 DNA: TGTGCCAGTAGTCCTGGGTGGGGGACCGGGGAGCTGTTTTTT. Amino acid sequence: CASSPGWGTGELFF.

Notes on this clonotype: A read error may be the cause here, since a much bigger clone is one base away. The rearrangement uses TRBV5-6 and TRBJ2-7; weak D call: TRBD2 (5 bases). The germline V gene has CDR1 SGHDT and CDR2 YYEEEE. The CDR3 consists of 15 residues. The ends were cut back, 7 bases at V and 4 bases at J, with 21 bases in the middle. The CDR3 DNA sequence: TGTGCCAGCGGCCTTGGCCCGGGGAAACGGTACGAGCAGTACTTC. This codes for CASGLGPGKRYEQYF.

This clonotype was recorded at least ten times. The CDR3 DNA reads TGTGCCAGCAGTTCCGTCGAAATTCTAGCGGGAGGGCTCCATACGCAGTATTTT. Its protein product is CASSSVEILAGGLHTQYF. This chain joins TRBV28 and TRBJ2-3, with 12 bases aligning to TRBD2. CDR1 is MDHEN, CDR2 SYDVKM, per germline. V trimming: 4 bases; J trimming: 7 bases; junction bases outside the gene matches: 15. The CDR3 totals 18 residues.

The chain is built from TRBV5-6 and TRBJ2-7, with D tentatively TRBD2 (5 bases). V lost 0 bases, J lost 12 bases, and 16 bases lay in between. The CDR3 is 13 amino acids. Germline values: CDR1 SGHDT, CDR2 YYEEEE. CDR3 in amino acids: CASSLGAGGVRYF. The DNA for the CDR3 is TGTGCCAGCAGCTTGGGAGCAGGAGGTGTTCGGTACTTC.

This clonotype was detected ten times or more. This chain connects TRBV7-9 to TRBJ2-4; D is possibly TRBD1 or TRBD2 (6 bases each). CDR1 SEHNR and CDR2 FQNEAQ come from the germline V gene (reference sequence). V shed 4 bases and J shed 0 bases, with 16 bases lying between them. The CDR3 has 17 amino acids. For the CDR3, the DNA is TGTGCCAGCAGCTCGCGCCCAGGGGAGGCAGCCAAAAACATTCAGTACTTC. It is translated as CASSSRPGEAAKNIQYF.

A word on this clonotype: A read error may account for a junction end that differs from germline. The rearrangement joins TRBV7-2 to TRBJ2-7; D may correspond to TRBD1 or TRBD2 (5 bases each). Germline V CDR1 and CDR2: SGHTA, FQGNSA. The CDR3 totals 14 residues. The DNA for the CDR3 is TGTGCCAGCAGCCCAACGGGACGCACCTACGCGCAGTCCTTC. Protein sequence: CASSPTGRTYAQSF.

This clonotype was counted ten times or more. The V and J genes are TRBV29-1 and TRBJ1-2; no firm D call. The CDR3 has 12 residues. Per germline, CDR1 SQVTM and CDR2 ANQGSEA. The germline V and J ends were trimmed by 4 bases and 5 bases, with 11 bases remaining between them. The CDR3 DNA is TGCAGCGTTGTATGGGAAGATTATGGCTACACCTTC. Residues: CSVVWEDYGYTF.

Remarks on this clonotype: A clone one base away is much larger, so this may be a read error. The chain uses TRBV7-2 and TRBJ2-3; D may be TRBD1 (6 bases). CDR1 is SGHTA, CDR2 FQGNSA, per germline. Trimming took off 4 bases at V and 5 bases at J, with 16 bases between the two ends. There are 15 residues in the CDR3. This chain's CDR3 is CASSSPLGAGDTQYF. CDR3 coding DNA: TGTGCCAGCAGCTCTCCACTGGGGGCGGGAGATACGCAGTATTTT.

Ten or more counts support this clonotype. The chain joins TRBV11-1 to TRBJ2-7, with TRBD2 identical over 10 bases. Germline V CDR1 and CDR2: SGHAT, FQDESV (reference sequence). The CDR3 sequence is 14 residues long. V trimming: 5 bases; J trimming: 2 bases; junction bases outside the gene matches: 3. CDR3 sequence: CASSPTSGTYEQYF. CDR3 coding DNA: TGTGCCAGCAGCCCAACTAGCGGGACCTACGAGCAGTACTTC. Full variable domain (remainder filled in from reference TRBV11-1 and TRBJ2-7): EAEVAQSPRYKITEKSQAVAFWCDPISGHATLYWYRQILGQGPELLVQFQDESVVDDSQLPKDRFSAERLKGVDSTLKIQPAELGDSAMYLCASSPTSGTYEQYFGPGTRLTVT.

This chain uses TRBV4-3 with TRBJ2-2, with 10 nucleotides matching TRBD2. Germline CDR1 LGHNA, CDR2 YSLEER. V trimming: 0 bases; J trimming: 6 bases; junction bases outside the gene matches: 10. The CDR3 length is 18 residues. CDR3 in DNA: TGCGCCAGCAGCCAAGATCTCATCCTAGCGGGAGTATCCGGGGAGCTGTTTTTT. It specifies CASSQDLILAGVSGELFF.

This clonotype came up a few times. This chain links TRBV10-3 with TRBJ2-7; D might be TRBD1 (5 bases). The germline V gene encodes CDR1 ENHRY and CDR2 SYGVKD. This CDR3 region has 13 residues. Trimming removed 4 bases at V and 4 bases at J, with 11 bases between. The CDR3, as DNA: TGTGCCATCAGTGTTGACAGAAGATACGAGCAGTACTTC. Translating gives CAISVDRRYEQYF.

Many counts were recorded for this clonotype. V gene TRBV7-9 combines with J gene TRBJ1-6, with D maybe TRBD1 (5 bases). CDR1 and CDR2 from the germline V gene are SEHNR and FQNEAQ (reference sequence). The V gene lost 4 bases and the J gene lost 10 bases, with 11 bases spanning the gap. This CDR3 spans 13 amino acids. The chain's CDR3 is CASSSAGYSPLHF. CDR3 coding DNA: TGTGCCAGCAGCTCAGCAGGGTACTCACCCCTCCACTTT.

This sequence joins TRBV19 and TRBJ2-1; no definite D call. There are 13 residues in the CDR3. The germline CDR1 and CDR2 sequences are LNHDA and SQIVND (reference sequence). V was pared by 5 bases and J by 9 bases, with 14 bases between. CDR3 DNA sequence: TGTGCCAGTAGTCCGGGTCCCCTTCCTGAGCAGTTCTTC. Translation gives CASSPGPLPEQFF.

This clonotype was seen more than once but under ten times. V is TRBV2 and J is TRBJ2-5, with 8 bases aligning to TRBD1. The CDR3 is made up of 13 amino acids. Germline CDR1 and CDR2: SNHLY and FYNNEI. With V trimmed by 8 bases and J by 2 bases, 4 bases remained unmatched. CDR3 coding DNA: TGTGCCAGCGGGACAGGACTTCAAGAGACCCAGTACTTC. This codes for CASGTGLQETQYF.

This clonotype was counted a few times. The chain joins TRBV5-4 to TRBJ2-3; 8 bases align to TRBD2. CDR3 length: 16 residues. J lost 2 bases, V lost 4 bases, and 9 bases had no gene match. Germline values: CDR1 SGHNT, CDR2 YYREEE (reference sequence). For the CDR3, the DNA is TGTGCCAGCAGCCCGCGGGGGGACGCATACACAGATACGCAGTATTTT. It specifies CASSPRGDAYTDTQYF.

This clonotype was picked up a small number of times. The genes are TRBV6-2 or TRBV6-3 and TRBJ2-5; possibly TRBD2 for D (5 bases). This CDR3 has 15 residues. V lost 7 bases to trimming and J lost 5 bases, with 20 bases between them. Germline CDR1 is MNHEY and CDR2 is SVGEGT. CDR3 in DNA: TGTGCCAGCAACAGTTACGGCGGCCGAGGGGAGACCCAGTACTTC. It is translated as CASNSYGGRGETQYF.

In DNA, the CDR3 is TGTGCCAGCAGTCCCCAGGGCGGGGACACTGAAGCTTTCTTT. Amino acids: CASSPQGGDTEAFF. The chain carries TRBV27 and TRBJ1-1; a weak D match, TRBD1 (5 bases). The germline V gene encodes CDR1 MNHEY and CDR2 SMNVEV (reference sequence). The ends were cut back, 5 bases at V and 3 bases at J, with 13 bases in the middle. CDR3 length: 14 residues.

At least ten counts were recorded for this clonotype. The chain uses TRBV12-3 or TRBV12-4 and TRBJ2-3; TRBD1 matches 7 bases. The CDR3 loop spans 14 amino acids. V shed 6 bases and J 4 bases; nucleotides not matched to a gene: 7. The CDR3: CASSLTGTPDTQYF. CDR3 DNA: TGTGCCAGCAGCTTGACAGGGACCCCAGATACGCAGTATTTT.

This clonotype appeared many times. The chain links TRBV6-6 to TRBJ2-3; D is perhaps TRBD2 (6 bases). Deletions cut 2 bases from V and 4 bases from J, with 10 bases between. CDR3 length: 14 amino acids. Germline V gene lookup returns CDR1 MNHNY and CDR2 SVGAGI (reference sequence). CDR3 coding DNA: TGTGCCAGCAGTTACCCGGGGGTGCCAGATACGCAGTATTTT. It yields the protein CASSYPGVPDTQYF.

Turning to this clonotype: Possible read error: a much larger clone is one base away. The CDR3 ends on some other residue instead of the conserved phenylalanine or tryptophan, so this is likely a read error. In DNA, the CDR3 is TGTGCCAGCAGTATTCAAAGGGGGCTGGCCTACGAGCAGTACTGC. Amino acid sequence: CASSIQRGLAYEQYC. V usage is TRBV27 and J usage is TRBJ2-7; TRBD1 agrees at 7 bases. Germline values: CDR1 MNHEY, CDR2 SMNVEV (reference sequence). The V segment lost 5 bases and the J segment 2 bases; nucleotides outside the gene matches: 9. The CDR3 runs 15 residues.

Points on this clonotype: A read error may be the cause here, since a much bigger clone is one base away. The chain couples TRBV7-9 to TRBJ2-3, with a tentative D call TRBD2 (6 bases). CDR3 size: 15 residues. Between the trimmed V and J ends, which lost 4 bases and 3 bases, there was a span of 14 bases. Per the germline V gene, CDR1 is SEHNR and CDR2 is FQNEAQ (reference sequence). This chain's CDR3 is CASSSGLRRTDTQYF. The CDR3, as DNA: TGTGCCAGCAGCTCGGGACTGAGGAGAACAGATACGCAGTATTTT.

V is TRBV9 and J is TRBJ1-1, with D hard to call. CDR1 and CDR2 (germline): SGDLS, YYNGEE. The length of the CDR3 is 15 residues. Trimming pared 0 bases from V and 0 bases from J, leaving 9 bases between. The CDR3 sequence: CASSVVGNLNTEAFF. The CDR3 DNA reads TGTGCCAGCAGCGTAGTTGGAAACCTGAACACTGAAGCTTTCTTT.